The clone carrying this T cell receptor beta chain was observed at least ten times. Its matching antigen is unknown. V shed 1 base and J shed 0 bases, with 13 bases lying between them. This CDR3 is 17 amino acids long. CDR1 is LGHDT, CDR2 YNNKEL, per germline (reference sequence). This sample was included in a study of blood T cells in healthy people across ages. Alongside a J-beta primer mix, a sample-barcoded 5' primer served in a second PCR lasting 7 to 11 cycles. TCRdb used MiXCR to reprocess the 5' RACE reads, holding one entry per CDR3 protein. The data hold about 680,000 distinct CDR3 sequences, with 49% observed a single time. Findings and limits, study-wide: Not knowing donor CMV status may have confounded expanded clonotype changes.

Sequencing was performed on blood. This receptor was identified in a woman in her fifties or sixties in good health. The V and J genes are TRBV3-1 and TRBJ2-1; D unclear. DNA for the CDR3: TGTGCCAGCAGCCAAGCTTTTGAAGGCCCCTCCTACAATGAGCAGTTCTTC. Encoded protein: CASSQAFEGPSYNEQFF.